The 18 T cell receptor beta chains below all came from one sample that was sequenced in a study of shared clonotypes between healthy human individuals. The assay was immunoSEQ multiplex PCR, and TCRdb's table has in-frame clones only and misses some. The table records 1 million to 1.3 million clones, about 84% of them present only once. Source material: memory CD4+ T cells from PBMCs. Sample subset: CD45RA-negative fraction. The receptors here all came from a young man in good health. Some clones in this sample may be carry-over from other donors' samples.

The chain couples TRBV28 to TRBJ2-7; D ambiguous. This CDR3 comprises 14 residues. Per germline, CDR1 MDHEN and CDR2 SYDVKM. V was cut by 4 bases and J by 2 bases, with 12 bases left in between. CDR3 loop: CASSSSDLPYEQYF. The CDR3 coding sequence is TGTGCCAGCAGTTCCTCAGACCTCCCCTACGAGCAGTACTTC.

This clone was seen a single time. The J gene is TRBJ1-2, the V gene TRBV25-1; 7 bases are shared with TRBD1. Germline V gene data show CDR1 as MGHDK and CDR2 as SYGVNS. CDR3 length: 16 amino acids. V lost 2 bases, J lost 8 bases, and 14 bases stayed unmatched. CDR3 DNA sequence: TGTGCCAGCAGTGAAGGGGGGACAGCTCTCGTCGGCGGCTACACCTTC. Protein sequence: CASSEGGTALVGGYTF.

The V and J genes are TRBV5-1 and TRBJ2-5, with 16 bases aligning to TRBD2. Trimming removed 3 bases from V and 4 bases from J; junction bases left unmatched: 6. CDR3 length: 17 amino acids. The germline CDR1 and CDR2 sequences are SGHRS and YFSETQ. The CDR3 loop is CASSWMGLAGGPETQYF. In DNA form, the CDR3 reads TGCGCCAGCAGCTGGATGGGACTAGCGGGAGGGCCAGAGACCCAGTACTTC.

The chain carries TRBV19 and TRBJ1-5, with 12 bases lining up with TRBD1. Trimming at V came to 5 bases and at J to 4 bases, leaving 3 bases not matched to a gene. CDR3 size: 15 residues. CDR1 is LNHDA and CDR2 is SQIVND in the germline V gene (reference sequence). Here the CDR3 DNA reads TGTGCCAGTAGTCCGGGACAGGGGGCTAATCAGCCCCAGCATTTT. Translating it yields CASSPGQGANQPQHF.

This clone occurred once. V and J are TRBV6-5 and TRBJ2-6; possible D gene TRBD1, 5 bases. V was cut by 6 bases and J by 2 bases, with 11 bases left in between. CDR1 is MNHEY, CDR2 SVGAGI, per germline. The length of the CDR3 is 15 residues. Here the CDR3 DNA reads TGTGCCAGCAGCCGACAGAGCCCTGGGGCCAACGTCCTGACTTTC. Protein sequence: CASSRQSPGANVLTF.

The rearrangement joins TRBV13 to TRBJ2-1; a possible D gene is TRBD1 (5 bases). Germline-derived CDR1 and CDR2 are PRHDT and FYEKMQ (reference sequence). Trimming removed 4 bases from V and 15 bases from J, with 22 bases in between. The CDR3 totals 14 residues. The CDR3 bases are TGTGCCAGCAGCTACCGTACAGGACGGTCGTTTACGTTCTTC. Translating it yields CASSYRTGRSFTFF.

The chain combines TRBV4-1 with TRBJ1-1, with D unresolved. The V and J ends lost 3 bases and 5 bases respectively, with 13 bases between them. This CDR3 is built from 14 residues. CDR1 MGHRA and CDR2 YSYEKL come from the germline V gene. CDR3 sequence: CASSQVNRETEAFF. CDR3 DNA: TGCGCCAGCAGCCAGGTCAACAGAGAGACTGAAGCTTTCTTT.

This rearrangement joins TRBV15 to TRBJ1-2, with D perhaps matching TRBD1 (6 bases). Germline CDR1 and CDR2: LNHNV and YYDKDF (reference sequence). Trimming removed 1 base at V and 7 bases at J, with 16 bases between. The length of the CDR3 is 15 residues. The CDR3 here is CATSRAPEGETGYTF. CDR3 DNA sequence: TGTGCCACCAGCAGAGCCCCCGAGGGGGAGACTGGCTACACCTTC.

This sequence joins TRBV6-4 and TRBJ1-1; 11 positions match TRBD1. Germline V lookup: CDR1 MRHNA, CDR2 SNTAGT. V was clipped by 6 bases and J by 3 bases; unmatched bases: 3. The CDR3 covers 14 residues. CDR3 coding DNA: TGTGCCAGCAGGGACAGGGGGCCGTACACTGAAGCTTTCTTT. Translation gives CASRDRGPYTEAFF.

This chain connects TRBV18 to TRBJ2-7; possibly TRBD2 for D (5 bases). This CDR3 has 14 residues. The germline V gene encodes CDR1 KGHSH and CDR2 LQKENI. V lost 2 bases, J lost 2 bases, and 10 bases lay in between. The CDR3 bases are TGTGCCAGCTCACCAACGGGATCCACCTACGAGCAGTACTTC. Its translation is CASSPTGSTYEQYF.

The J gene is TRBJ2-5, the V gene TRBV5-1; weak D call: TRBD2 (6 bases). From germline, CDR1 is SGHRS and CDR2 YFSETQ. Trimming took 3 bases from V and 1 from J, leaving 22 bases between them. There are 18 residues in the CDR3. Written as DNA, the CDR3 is TGCGCCAGCAGCTACTTGATCCGAGTGGGAGGAACCCAAGAGACCCAGTACTTC. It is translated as CASSYLIRVGGTQETQYF. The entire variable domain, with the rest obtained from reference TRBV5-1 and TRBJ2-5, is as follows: KAGVTQTPRYLIKTRGQQVTLSCSPISGHRSVSWYQQTPGQGLQFLFEYFSETQRNKGNFPGRFSGRQFSNSRSEMNVSTLELGDSALYLCASSYLIRVGGTQETQYFGPGTRLLVL.

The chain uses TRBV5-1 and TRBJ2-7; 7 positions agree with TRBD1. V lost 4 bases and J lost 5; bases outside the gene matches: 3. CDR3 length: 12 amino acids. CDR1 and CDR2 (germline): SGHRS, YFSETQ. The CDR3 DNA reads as TGCGCCAGCAGCCAACAGGGGAACGAGCAGTACTTC. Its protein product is CASSQQGNEQYF. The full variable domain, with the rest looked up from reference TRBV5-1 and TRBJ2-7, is KAGVTQTPRYLIKTRGQQVTLSCSPISGHRSVSWYQQTPGQGLQFLFEYFSETQRNKGNFPGRFSGRQFSNSRSEMNVSTLELGDSALYLCASSQQGNEQYFGPGTRLTVT.

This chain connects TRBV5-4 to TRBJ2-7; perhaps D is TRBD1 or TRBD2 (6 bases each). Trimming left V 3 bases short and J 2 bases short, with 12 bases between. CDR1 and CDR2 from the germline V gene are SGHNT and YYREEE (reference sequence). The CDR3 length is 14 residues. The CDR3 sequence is CASSSSGGAYEQYF. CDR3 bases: TGTGCCAGCAGCTCTTCCGGGGGCGCCTACGAGCAGTACTTC.

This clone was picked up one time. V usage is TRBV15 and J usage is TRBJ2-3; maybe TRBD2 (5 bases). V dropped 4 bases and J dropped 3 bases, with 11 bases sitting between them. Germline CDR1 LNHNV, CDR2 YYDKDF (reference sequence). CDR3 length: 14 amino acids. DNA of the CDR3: TGTGCCACCAGCACGGACTCCCTAACAGATACGCAGTATTTT. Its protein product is CATSTDSLTDTQYF.

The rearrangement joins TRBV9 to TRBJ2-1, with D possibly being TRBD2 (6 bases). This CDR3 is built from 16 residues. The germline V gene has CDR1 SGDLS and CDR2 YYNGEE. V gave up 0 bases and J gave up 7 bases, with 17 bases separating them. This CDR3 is CASSVAEGRSVNEQFF. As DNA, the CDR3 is TGTGCCAGCAGCGTAGCGGAAGGGAGGTCGGTAAATGAGCAGTTCTTC.

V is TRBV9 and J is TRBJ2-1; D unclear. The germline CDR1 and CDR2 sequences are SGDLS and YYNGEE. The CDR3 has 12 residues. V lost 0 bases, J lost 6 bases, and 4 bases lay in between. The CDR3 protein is CASSVEPNEQFF. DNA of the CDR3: TGTGCCAGCAGCGTAGAACCCAATGAGCAGTTCTTC.

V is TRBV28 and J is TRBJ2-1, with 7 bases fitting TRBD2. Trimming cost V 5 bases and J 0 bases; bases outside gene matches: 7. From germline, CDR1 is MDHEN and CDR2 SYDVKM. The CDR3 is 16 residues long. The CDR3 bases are TGTGCCAGCAGTACGCAAGCGGGGCTCTCCTACAATGAGCAGTTCTTC. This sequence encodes CASSTQAGLSYNEQFF.

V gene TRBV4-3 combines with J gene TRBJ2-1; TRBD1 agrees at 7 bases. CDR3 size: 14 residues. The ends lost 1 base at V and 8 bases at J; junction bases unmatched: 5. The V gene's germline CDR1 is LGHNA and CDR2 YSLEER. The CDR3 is CASSQGKQGDEQFF. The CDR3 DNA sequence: TGCGCCAGCAGCCAAGGAAAGCAGGGGGATGAGCAGTTCTTC.